The clone carrying this T cell receptor beta chain was seen ten or more times. A single record per CDR3 protein comes from TCRdb applying MiXCR to the reads. Here the sample spans under 600,000 distinct CDR3 sequences, 15% to 20% being singletons. Per germline, CDR1 MNHEY and CDR2 SMNVEV (reference sequence). This CDR3 is 15 amino acids long. Losses at the gene ends were 6 bases for V and 5 bases for J; bases not matched to a gene: 10. This sample is drawn from a study of T cell repertoires in cytomegalovirus infection. This rearrangement joins TRBV27 to TRBJ1-1, with 9 positions matching TRBD1. Sequencing used CD8+ T cells from PBMCs. This TCR came from a human donor in good health (CMV status not recorded). Some clones in this sample may be carry-over from other donors' samples. The CDR3 loop reads CASRDRGGERTEAFF. Here the CDR3 DNA reads TGTGCCAGCAGGGACAGGGGCGGGGAGAGGACTGAAGCTTTCTTT.